Below, 9 T cell receptor beta chains from the same sample are listed, as sequenced in a study of CD8 T cells in ankylosing spondylitis. Each CDR3 protein is one row after TCRdb ran MiXCR on the 5' RACE reads. Of under 250,000 distinct CDR3 sequences listed, about 10% are singletons. The specimen sequenced was blood, either unsorted or a sorted T cell fraction (not recorded which). These receptor sequences come from a male donor with ankylosing spondylitis or in good health (not recorded which).

This clonotype was counted at least ten times. For the CDR3, the DNA is TGCAGTGCTAACAACCCCCCGGGACGGGAAAATTCACCCCTCCACTTT. Protein: CSANNPPGRENSPLHF. This chain links TRBV20-1 with TRBJ1-6, with a tentative D call TRBD1 (5 bases). CDR3 length: 16 residues. Trimming left V 4 bases short and J 7 bases short, with 20 bases between. Germline CDR1 DFQATT, CDR2 SNEGSKA (reference sequence).

This clonotype was observed at least ten times. The gene calls are TRBV12-3 or TRBV12-4 and TRBJ1-6, with a weak D call TRBD1 (5 bases). The CDR3 extends over 15 amino acids. V dropped 5 bases and J dropped 6 bases, with 14 bases sitting between them. The CDR3 region is CASSGWGVVNSPLHF. In DNA form, the CDR3 reads TGTGCCAGCAGTGGTTGGGGGGTAGTTAATTCACCCCTCCACTTT.

This clonotype was seen many times. V gene TRBV9 combines with J gene TRBJ2-2; TRBD1 is a possible D gene (7 bases). Germline values: CDR1 SGDLS, CDR2 YYNGEE. Trimming removed 3 bases at V and 2 bases at J, with 17 bases between. The CDR3 covers 17 residues. The CDR3 sequence: CASSAGGQGGNTGELFF. CDR3 coding DNA: TGTGCCAGCAGCGCAGGAGGGCAGGGGGGAAACACCGGGGAGCTGTTTTTT. The whole variable domain, filled in from reference TRBV9 and TRBJ2-2, reads DSGVTQTPKHLITATGQRVTLRCSPRSGDLSVYWYQQSLDQGLQFLIQYYNGEERAKGNILERFSAQQFPDLHSELNLSSLELGDSALYFCASSAGGQGGNTGELFFGEGSRLTVL.

J is TRBJ1-1 and V is TRBV6-2 or TRBV6-3, with 7 bases matching TRBD1. This CDR3 has 15 residues. V shed 5 bases, J shed 3 bases, and the junction held 9 bases outside the gene matches. Germline CDR1 and CDR2: MNHEY and SVGEGT. DNA of the CDR3: TGTGCCAGCAGTCCGGGGGACAGACTCTACACTGAAGCTTTCTTT. Its translation: CASSPGDRLYTEAFF.

This clonotype was seen ten or more times. The rearrangement uses TRBV20-1 and TRBJ1-1, with D perhaps TRBD1 (5 bases). Trimming shortened V by 6 bases and J by 3 bases, and 20 bases separated the two germline ends. Germline V lookup: CDR1 DFQATT, CDR2 SNEGSKA (reference sequence). CDR3 length: 15 residues. CDR3 residues: CSADFGTGQYTEAFF. The DNA for the CDR3 is TGCAGTGCGGACTTCGGGACGGGGCAGTACACTGAAGCTTTCTTT.

There are many counts of this clonotype. The genes are TRBV7-6 and TRBJ2-1, with D uncertain. V was pared by 1 base and J by 16 bases, with 11 bases between. The germline V gene encodes CDR1 SGHVS and CDR2 FNYEAQ. CDR3 length equals 11 residues. Here the CDR3 reads CASSLGAGLFF. In nucleotides, the CDR3 is TGTGCCAGCAGCTTAGGAGCCGGCCTATTCTTC.

The table lists this clonotype with many counts. The V call is TRBV25-1, the J call TRBJ2-1; D gene unclear. Trimming took off 9 bases at V and 8 bases at J, with 17 bases between the two ends. Germline values: CDR1 MGHDK, CDR2 SYGVNS. CDR3 length equals 13 residues. This CDR3 is CASTGSLLHEQFF. The CDR3 nucleotides read TGTGCCAGTACCGGGTCCCTGTTGCATGAGCAGTTCTTC.

The table lists this clonotype with a few counts. V usage is TRBV6-2 or TRBV6-3 and J usage is TRBJ2-3; D call uncertain. CDR1 is MNHEY, CDR2 SVGEGT, per germline. The CDR3 length is 17 residues. Trimming removed 10 bases at V and 4 bases at J, with 27 bases between. This chain's CDR3 is CATRQPYDPTGPDTQYF. The CDR3 coding sequence is TGTGCCACTAGACAACCCTATGACCCAACGGGCCCAGATACGCAGTATTTT.

This clonotype was picked up a small number of times. The chain is built from TRBV29-1 and TRBJ1-5; 8 bases align to TRBD1. The CDR3 totals 15 residues. J lost 4 bases, V lost 1 base, and 6 bases had no gene match. CDR1 is SQVTM, CDR2 ANQGSEA, per germline. The DNA for the CDR3 is TGCAGCGTTGAAGTGACAGGGGAACCTAATCAGCCCCAGCATTTT. This sequence encodes CSVEVTGEPNQPQHF.